This T cell receptor (beta chain) was sequenced for a study of T cell responses to AZD1222 COVID-19 vaccine. The method was immunoSEQ multiplex PCR; TCRdb's version includes in-frame clones alone and lacks a portion of them. The sample gives 120,000 or so clones, approximately 94% of which show up once; approximately 5.1% is in the top ten. Germline V gene lookup returns CDR1 SGDLS and CDR2 YYNGEE. This CDR3 has 15 amino acids. The junction had 8 bases not matched to a gene; V was cut back by 5 bases and J by 5 bases. This chain uses TRBV9 with TRBJ1-5, with 9 nucleotides matching TRBD1. The clonotype was recovered from an adult who received the AZD1222 COVID-19 vaccine. Here the sequenced sample was peripheral blood, taken 28 days after the second AZD1222 dose. For the CDR3, the DNA is TGTGCCAGCAGACCCGGGACAGGGAAAGATCAGCCCCAGCATTTT. Translated, it gives CASRPGTGKDQPQHF.